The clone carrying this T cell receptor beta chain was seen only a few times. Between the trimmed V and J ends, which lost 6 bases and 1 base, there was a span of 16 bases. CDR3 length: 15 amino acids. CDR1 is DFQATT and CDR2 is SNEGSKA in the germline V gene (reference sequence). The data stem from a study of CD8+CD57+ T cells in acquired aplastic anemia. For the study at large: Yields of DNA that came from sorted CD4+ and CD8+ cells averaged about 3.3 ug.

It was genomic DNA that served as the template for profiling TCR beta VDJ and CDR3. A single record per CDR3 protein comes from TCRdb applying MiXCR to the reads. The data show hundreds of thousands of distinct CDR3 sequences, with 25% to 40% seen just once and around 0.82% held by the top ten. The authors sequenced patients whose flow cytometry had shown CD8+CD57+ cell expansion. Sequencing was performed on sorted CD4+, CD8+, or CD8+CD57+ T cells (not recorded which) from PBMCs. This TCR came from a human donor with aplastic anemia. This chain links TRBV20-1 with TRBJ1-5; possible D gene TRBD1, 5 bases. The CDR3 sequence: CSAPLGRQSNQPQHF. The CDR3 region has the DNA TGCAGTGCCCCTCTTGGGAGACAGAGCAATCAGCCCCAGCATTTT.